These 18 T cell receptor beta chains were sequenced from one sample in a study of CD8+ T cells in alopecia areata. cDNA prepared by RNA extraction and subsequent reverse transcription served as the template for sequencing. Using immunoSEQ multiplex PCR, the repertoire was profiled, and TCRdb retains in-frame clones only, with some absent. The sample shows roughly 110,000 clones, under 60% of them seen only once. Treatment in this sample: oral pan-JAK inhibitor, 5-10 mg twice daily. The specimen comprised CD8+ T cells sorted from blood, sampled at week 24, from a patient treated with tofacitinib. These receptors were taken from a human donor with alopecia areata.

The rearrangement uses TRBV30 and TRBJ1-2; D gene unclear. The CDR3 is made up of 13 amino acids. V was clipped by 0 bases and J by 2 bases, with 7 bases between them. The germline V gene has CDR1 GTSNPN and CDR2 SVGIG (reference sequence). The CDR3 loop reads CAWSVEGNYGYTF. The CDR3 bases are TGTGCCTGGAGTGTAGAGGGCAACTATGGCTACACCTTC.

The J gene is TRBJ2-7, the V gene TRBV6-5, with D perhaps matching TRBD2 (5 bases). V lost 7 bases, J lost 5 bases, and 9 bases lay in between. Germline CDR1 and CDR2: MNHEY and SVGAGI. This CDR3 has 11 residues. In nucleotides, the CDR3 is TGTGCCAGCACCCGAGGGCACGAGCAGTACTTC. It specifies CASTRGHEQYF.

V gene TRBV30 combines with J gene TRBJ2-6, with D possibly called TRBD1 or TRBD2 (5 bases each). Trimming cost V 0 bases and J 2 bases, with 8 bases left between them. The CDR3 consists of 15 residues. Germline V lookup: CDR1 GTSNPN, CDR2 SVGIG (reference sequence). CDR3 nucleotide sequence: TGTGCCTGGAGTGTACTAGGGGCTGGGGCCAACGTCCTGACTTTC. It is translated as CAWSVLGAGANVLTF.

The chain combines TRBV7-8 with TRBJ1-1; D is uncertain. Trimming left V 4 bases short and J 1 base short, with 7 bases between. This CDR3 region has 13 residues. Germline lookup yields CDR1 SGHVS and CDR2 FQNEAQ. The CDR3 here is CASSSLKNTEAFF. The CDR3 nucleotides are TGTGCCAGCAGCTCCCTCAAGAACACTGAAGCTTTCTTT. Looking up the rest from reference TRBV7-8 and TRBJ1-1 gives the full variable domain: GAGVSQSPRYKVAKRGQDVALRCDPISGHVSLFWYQQALGQGPEFLTYFQNEAQLDKSGLPSDRFFAERPEGSVSTLKIQRTQQEDSAVYLCASSSLKNTEAFFGQGTRLTVV.

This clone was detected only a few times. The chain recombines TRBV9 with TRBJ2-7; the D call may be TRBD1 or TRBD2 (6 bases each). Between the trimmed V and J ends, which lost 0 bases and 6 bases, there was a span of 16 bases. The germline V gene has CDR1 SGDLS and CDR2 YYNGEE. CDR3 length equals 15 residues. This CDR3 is CASSVVEGGEGEQYF. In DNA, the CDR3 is TGTGCCAGCAGCGTAGTGGAGGGGGGTGAAGGCGAGCAGTACTTC. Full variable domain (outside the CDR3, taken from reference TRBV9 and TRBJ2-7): DSGVTQTPKHLITATGQRVTLRCSPRSGDLSVYWYQQSLDQGLQFLIQYYNGEERAKGNILERFSAQQFPDLHSELNLSSLELGDSALYFCASSVVEGGEGEQYFGPGTRLTVT.

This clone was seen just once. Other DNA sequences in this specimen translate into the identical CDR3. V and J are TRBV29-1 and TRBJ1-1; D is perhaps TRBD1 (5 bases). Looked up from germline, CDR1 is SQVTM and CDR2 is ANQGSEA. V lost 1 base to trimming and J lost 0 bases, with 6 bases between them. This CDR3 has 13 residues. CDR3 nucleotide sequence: TGCAGCGTTGAAGTCAGGGTGAACACTGAAGCTTTCTTT. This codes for CSVEVRVNTEAFF.

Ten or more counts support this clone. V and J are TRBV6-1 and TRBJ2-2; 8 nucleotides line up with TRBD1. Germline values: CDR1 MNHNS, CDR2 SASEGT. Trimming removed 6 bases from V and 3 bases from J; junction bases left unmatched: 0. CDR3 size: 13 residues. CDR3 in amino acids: CASRTGDTGELFF. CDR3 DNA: TGTGCCAGCAGGACAGGGGACACCGGGGAGCTGTTTTTT.

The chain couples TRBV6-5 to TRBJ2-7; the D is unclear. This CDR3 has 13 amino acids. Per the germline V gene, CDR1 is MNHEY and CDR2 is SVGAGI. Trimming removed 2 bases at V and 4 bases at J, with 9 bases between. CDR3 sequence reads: CASSYEDGYEQYF. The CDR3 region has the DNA TGTGCCAGCAGTTACGAGGACGGTTACGAGCAGTACTTC.

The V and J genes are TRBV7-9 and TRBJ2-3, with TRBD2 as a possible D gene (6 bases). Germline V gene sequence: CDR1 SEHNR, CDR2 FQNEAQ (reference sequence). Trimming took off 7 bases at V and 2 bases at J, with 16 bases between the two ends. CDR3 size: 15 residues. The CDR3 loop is CASTRRAGPTDTQYF. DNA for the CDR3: TGTGCCAGCACCCGGAGGGCCGGCCCCACAGATACGCAGTATTTT. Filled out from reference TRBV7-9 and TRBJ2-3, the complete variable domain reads DTGVSQNPRHKITKRGQNVTFRCDPISEHNRLYWYRQTLGQGPEFLTYFQNEAQLEKSRLLSDRFSAERPKGSFSTLEIQRTEQGDSAMYLCASTRRAGPTDTQYFGPGTRLTVL.

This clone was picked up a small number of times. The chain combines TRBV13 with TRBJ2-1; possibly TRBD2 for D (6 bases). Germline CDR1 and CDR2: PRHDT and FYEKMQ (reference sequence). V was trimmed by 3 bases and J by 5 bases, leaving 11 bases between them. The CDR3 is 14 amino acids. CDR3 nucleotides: TGTGCCAGCAGCTTGCGGGACCACGACAATGAGCAGTTCTTC. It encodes CASSLRDHDNEQFF.

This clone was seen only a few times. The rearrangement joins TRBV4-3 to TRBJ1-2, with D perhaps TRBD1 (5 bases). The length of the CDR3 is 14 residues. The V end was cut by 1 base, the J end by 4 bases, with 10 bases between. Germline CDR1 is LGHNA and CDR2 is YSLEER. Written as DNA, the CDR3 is TGCGCCAGCAGCCAAGCTGAGGGGCTCTATGGCTACACCTTC. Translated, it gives CASSQAEGLYGYTF.

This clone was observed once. The CDR3 loop reads CASSLGQGGIQYF. The DNA of the CDR3 is TGTGCCAGCAGCTTAGGGCAGGGCGGCATTCAGTACTTC. The rearrangement joins TRBV7-6 to TRBJ2-4, with D maybe TRBD1 (5 bases). Per germline, CDR1 SGHVS and CDR2 FNYEAQ. Trimming removed 1 base from V and 9 bases from J, with 10 bases in between. This CDR3 comprises 13 residues. Complete variable domain (other parts from reference TRBV7-6 and TRBJ2-4): GAGVSQSPRYKVTKRGQDVALRCDPISGHVSLYWYRQALGQGPEFLTYFNYEAQQDKSGLPNDRFSAERPEGSISTLTIQRTEQRDSAMYRCASSLGQGGIQYFGAGTRLSVL.

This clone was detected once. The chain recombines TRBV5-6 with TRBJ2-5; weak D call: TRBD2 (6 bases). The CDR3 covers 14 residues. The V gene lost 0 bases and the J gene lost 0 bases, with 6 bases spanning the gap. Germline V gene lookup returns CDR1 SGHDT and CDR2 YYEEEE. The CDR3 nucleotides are TGTGCCAGCAGCTTGGCGGGGGACCAAGAGACCCAGTACTTC. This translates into CASSLAGDQETQYF.

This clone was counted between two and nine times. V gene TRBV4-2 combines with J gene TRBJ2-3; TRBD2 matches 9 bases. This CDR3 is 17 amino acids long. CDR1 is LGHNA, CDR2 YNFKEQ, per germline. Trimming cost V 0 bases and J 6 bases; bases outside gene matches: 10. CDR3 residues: CASSQEKASGDSDTQYF. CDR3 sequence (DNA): TGTGCCAGCAGCCAAGAAAAGGCTAGCGGGGATTCGGATACGCAGTATTTT.

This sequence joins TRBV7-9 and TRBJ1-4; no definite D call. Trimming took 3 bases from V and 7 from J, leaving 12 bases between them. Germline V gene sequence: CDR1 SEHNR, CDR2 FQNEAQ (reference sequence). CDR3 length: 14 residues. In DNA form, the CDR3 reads TGTGCCAGCAGCTTCAAGGGCTCAGTTGAAAAACTGTTTTTT. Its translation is CASSFKGSVEKLFF. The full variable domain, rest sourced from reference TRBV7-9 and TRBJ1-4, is DTGVSQNPRHKITKRGQNVTFRCDPISEHNRLYWYRQTLGQGPEFLTYFQNEAQLEKSRLLSDRFSAERPKGSFSTLEIQRTEQGDSAMYLCASSFKGSVEKLFFGSGTQLSVL.

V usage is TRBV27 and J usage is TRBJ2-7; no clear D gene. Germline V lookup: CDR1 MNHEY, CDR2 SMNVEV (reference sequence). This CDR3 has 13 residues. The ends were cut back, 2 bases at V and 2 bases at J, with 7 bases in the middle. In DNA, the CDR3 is TGTGCCAGCAGTTTACACGGAGCCTACGAGCAGTACTTC. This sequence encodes CASSLHGAYEQYF.

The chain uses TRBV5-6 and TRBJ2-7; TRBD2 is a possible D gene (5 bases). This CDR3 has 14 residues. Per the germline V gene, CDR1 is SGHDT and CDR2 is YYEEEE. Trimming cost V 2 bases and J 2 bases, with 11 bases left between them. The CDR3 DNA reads TGTGCCAGCAGCTTCGCGGGCACCACCTACGAGCAGTACTTC. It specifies CASSFAGTTYEQYF. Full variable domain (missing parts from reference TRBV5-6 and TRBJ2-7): DAGVTQSPTHLIKTRGQQVTLRCSPKSGHDTVSWYQQALGQGPQFIFQYYEEEERQRGNFPDRFSGHQFPNYSSELNVNALLLGDSALYLCASSFAGTTYEQYFGPGTRLTVT.

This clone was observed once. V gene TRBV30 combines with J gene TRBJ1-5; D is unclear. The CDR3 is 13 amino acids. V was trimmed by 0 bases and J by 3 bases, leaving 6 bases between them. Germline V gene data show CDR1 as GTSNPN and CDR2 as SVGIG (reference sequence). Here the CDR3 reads CAWSVDHNQPQHF. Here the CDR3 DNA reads TGTGCCTGGAGTGTCGACCACAATCAGCCCCAGCATTTT.